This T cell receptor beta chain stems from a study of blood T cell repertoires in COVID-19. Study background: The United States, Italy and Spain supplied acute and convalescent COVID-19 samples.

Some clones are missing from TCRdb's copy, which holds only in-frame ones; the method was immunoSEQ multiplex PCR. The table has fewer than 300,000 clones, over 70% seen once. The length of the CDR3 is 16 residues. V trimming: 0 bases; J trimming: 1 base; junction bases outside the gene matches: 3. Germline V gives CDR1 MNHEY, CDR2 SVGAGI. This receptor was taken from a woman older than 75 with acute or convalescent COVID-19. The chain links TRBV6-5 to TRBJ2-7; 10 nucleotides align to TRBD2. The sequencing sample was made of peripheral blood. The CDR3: CASSYSRTSGSYEQYF. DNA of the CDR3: TGTGCCAGCAGTTACTCCAGGACTAGCGGATCCTACGAGCAGTACTTC.